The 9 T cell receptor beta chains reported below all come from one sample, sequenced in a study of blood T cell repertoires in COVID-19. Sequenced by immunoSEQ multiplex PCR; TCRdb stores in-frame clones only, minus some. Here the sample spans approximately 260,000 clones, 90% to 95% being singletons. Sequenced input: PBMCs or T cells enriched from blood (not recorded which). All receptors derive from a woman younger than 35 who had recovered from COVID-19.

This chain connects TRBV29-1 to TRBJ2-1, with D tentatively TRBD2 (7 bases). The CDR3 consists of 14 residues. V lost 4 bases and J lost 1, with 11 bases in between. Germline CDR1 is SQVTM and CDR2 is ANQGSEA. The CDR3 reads CSVGGGDSYNEQFF. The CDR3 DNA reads TGCAGCGTTGGAGGGGGGGATTCCTACAATGAGCAGTTCTTC.

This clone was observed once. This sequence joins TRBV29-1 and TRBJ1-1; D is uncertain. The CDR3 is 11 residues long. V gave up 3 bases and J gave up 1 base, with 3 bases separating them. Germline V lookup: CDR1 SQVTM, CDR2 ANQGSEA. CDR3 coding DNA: TGCAGCGTTGACTCGAACACTGAAGCTTTCTTT. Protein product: CSVDSNTEAFF.

The CDR3 DNA reads as TGTGCCAGCAGCTCGGACTGGCGGAACTCCTACGAGCAGTACTTC. Amino acids: CASSSDWRNSYEQYF. The chain is built from TRBV5-6 and TRBJ2-7; tentatively, D is TRBD2 (5 bases). This CDR3 has 15 residues. The ends were cut back, 3 bases at V and 0 bases at J, with 13 bases in the middle. Germline values: CDR1 SGHDT, CDR2 YYEEEE.

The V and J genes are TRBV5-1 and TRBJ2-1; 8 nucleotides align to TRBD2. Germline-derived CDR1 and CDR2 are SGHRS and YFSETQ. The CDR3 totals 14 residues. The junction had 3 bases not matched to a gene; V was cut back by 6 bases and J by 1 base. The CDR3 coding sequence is TGCGCCAGCAACCCTAGCGGGTCCTACAATGAGCAGTTCTTC. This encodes CASNPSGSYNEQFF. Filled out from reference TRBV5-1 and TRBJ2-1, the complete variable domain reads KAGVTQTPRYLIKTRGQQVTLSCSPISGHRSVSWYQQTPGQGLQFLFEYFSETQRNKGNFPGRFSGRQFSNSRSEMNVSTLELGDSALYLCASNPSGSYNEQFFGPGTRLTVL.

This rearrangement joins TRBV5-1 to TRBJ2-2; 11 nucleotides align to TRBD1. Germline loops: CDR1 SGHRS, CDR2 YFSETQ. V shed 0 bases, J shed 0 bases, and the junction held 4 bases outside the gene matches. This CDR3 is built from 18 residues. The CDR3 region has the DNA TGCGCCAGCAGCTTGGAGTTGGGACAGGGGGCGAACACCGGGGAGCTGTTTTTT. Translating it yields CASSLELGQGANTGELFF.

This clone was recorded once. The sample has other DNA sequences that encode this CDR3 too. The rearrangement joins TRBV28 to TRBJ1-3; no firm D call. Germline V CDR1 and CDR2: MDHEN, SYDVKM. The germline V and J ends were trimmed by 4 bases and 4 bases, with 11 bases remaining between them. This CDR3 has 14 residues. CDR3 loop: CASSSGGSGNTIYF. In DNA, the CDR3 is TGTGCCAGCAGTTCTGGAGGGTCGGGAAACACCATATATTTT. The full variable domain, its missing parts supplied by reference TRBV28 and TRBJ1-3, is DVKVTQSSRYLVKRTGEKVFLECVQDMDHENMFWYRQDPGLGLRLIYFSYDVKMKEKGDIPEGYSVSREKKERFSLILESASTNQTSMYLCASSSGGSGNTIYFGEGSWLTVV.

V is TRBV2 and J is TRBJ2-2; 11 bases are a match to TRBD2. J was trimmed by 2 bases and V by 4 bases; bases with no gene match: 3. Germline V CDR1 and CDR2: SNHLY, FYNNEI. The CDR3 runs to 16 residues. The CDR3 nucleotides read TGTGCCAGCAGTGGACTAGCGGGGCTAAACACCGGGGAGCTGTTTTTT. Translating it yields CASSGLAGLNTGELFF.

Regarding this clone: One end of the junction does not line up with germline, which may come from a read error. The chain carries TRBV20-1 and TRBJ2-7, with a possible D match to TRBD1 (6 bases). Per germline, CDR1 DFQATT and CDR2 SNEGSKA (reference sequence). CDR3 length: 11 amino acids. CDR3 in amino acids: CSARRWGPTDF. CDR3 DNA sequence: TGCAGTGCCCGGCGATGGGGGCCTACGGACTTC.

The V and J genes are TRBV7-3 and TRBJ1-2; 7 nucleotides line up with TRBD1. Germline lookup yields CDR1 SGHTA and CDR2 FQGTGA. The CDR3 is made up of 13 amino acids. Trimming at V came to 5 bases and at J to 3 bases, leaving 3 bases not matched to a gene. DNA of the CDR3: TGTGCCAGCAGCCCGCAGGGGGACTATGGCTACACCTTC. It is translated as CASSPQGDYGYTF.